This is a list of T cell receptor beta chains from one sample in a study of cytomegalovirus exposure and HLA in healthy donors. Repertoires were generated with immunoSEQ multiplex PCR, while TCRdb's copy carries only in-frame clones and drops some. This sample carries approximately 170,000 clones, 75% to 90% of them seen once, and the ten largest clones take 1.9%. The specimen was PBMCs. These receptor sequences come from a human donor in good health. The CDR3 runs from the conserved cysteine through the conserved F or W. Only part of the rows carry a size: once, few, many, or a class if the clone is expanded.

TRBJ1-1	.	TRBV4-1	CASSQDPTGVGMNTEAFF
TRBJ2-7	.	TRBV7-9	CASSPTGGRSYEQYF
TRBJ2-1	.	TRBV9	CASSMAGGYNEQFF
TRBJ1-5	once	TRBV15	CATSPGGSGSNQPQHF
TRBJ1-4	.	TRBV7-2	CASSPERGEKLFF
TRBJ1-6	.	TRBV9	CASSATEGPESPLHF
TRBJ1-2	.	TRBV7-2	CASSLGGGQIGLTF
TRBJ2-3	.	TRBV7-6	CASSLLAGGTDTQYF
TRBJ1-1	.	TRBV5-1	CASSFVPTVAGRNTEAFF
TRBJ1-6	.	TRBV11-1	CASSPVRNSPLHF
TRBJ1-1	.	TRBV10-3	CAIRGDRENTEAFF
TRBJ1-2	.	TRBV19	CASTSTGHLYGYTF
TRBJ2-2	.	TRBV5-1	CASSLGDSYTGELFF
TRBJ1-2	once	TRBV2	CASSRQGGNYGYTF
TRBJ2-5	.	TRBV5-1	CASSSGTTVTQHF
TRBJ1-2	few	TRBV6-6	CASTHFVTGGYGYTF
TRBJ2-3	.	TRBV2	CASNRDKRAADTQYF
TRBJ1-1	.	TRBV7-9	CASSHRGRDTEAFF
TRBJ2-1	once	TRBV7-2	CASSVSGGALNEQFF
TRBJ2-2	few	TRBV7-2	CASSHPTGFGELFF
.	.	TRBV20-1	CSALSYEQYF
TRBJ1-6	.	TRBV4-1	CASSPWEEDSPLHF
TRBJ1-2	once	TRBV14	CASSQGTGWQGGYTF
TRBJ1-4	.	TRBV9	CASSADIATNEKLFF
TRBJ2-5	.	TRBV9	CASSGGGRETQYF
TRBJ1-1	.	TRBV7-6	CASSPKIITGQLIPEAFF
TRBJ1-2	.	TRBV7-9	CASSQTFHGYTF
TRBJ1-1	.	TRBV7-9	CASSMTGTEAFF
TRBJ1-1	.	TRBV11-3	CASSFAGTEAFF
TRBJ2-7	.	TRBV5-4	CASSFGLAGSYEQYF
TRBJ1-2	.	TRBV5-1	CASRGQGATSGNYGYTF
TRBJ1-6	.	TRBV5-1	CASSLGTGPGSPLHF
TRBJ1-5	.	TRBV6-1	CASSSGTYSNQPQHF
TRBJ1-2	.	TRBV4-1	CASSQGGDGYTF
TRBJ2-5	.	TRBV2	CASSEQIRVAQYF
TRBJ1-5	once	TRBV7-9	CASSMGQGGEPQHF